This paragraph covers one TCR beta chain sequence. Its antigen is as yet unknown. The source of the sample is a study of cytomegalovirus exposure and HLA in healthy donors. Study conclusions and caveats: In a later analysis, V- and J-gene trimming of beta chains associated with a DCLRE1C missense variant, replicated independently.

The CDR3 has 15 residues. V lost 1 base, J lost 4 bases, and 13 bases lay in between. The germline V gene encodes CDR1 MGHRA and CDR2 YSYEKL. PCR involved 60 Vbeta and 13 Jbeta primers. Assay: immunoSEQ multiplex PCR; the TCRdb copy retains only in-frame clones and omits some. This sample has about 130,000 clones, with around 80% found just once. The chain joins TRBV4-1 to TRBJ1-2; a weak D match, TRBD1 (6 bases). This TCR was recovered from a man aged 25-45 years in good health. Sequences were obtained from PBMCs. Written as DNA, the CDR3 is TGCGCCAGCAGCCAAGGACAGGCCCCTTCCTATGGCTACACCTTC. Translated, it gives CASSQGQAPSYGYTF.